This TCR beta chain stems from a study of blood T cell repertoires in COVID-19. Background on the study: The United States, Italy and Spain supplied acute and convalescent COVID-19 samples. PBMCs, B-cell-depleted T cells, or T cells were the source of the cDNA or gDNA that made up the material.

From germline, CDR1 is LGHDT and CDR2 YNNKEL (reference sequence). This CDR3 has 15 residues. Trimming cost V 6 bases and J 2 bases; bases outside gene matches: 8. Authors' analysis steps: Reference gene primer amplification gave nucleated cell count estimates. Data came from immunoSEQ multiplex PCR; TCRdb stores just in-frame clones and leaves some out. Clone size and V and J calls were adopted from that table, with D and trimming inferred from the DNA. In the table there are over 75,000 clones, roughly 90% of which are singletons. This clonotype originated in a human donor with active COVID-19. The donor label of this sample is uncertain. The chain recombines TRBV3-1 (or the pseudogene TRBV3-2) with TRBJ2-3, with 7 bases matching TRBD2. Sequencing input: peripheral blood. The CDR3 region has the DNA TGTGCCAGCAGTCTTACGGGGGGAACCACAGATACGCAGTATTTT. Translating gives CASSLTGGTTDTQYF.